The clone carrying this T cell receptor beta chain was seen many times. The antigen remains unidentified. The data are from a study of T-cell reconstitution after alpha-beta-depleted transplantation in children. Unique molecular identifiers were used to barcode this TCRbeta library. TCRdb fed the PCR reads into MiXCR, producing one record per CDR3 protein. The sample has over 150,000 distinct CDR3 sequences, about 6% seen once. This CDR3 comprises 16 residues. Germline V gene sequence: CDR1 LGHNA, CDR2 YSLEER. The ends lost 4 bases at V and 0 bases at J; junction bases unmatched: 6. Study observations and caveats: By one year post-transplant, T-cell counts and diversity largely arose from T cells that were newly produced.

This receptor was obtained from a girl less than two years old with combined immunodeficiency, due to receive a stem cell transplant. Here the sequenced sample was PBMCs, taken before TCRalphabeta/CD19-depleted stem cell transplant. This sequence joins TRBV4-3 and TRBJ2-7, with 10 bases that match TRBD2. The CDR3 here is CASSPGTSASSYEQYF. The DNA for the CDR3 is TGCGCCAGCAGCCCGGGGACTAGCGCTAGCTCCTACGAGCAGTACTTC.